These 28 T cell receptor beta chains were sequenced from one sample in a study of cytomegalovirus exposure and HLA in healthy donors. The PCR was carried out with 60 Vbeta primers and 13 Jbeta primers. Profiled with immunoSEQ multiplex PCR; TCRdb holds only in-frame clones, not every one. Counted here are 110,000 to 150,000 clones, around 75% occurring once; the ten biggest clones make up 1.6%. The sample consisted of PBMCs. The receptors were gathered from a woman aged 25 to 39 in good health and CMV-seronegative.

In this sample, this clone turned up a few times. V usage is TRBV4-1 and J usage is TRBJ2-2; tentatively, D is TRBD1 (6 bases). Germline lookup yields CDR1 MGHRA and CDR2 YSYEKL. Trimming took off 0 bases at V and 5 bases at J, with 16 bases between the two ends. This CDR3 is 17 amino acids long. The CDR3, as DNA: TGCGCCAGCAGCCAAGATACGGAACAGGGTTTAACCGGGGAGCTGTTTTTT. This codes for CASSQDTEQGLTGELFF.

This clone has a handful of counts. The rearrangement uses TRBV30 and TRBJ2-2; 8 nucleotides line up with TRBD1. This CDR3 is built from 15 residues. Germline V CDR1 and CDR2: GTSNPN, SVGIG (reference sequence). The V and J ends lost 0 bases and 4 bases, in that order; junction bases with no gene match: 4. This chain's CDR3 is CAWSVSGGSTGELFF. DNA of the CDR3: TGTGCCTGGAGTGTCTCAGGGGGCAGCACCGGGGAGCTGTTTTTT.

The chain is built from TRBV13 and TRBJ2-3, with D tentatively TRBD2 (5 bases). The CDR3 loop spans 15 amino acids. V was shortened by 0 bases and J by 0 bases, with 7 bases between the two germline ends. Germline assignment: CDR1 PRHDT and CDR2 FYEKMQ (reference sequence). Here the CDR3 DNA reads TGTGCCAGCAGCTTAGGAGCGGCCAGCACAGATACGCAGTATTTT. This encodes CASSLGAASTDTQYF.

J is TRBJ2-3 and V is TRBV19, with 11 nucleotides matching TRBD2. Per the germline V gene, CDR1 is LNHDA and CDR2 is SQIVND (reference sequence). After removal of 6 bases from V and 4 bases from J, the junction contained 6 bases not matched to a gene. CDR3 length: 15 amino acids. The CDR3 reads CASSRLAGQSDTQYF. The CDR3 DNA reads TGTGCCAGTAGCAGACTAGCGGGGCAATCAGATACGCAGTATTTT.

This clone was detected once. This rearrangement joins TRBV7-8 to TRBJ2-2, with 15 bases matching TRBD2. Germline V lookup: CDR1 SGHVS, CDR2 FQNEAQ. The CDR3 runs to 18 residues. V was pared by 2 bases and J by 8 bases, with 9 bases of the junction left unmatched. CDR3 sequence (DNA): TGTGCCAGCAGCTTATCCGGACTAGCGGGAGGGGATAGGGGGGAGCTGTTTTTT. Translated: CASSLSGLAGGDRGELFF.

CDR3 DNA: TGTGCCAGCAGCTTCGGCAGGGCCTACGAGCAGTACTTC. Its protein is CASSFGRAYEQYF. The rearrangement joins TRBV7-2 to TRBJ2-7, with D maybe TRBD1 (5 bases). Trimming cost V 3 bases and J 2 bases, with 8 bases left between them. CDR1 is SGHTA and CDR2 is FQGNSA in the germline V gene. This CDR3 has 13 residues.

In the case of this clone: Other DNA sequences in this specimen translate into the identical CDR3. The V call is TRBV7-9, the J call TRBJ1-2; D is unresolved. Looked up from germline, CDR1 is SEHNR and CDR2 is FQNEAQ (reference sequence). The CDR3 runs to 15 residues. The V and J ends lost 3 bases and 1 base respectively, with 12 bases between them. The CDR3 loop is CASSFQVPDNYGYTF. CDR3 coding DNA: TGTGCCAGCAGCTTCCAGGTCCCGGATAACTATGGCTACACCTTC.

V is TRBV28 and J is TRBJ2-7, with TRBD1 identical over 10 bases. The germline V gene encodes CDR1 MDHEN and CDR2 SYDVKM. V was pared by 5 bases and J by 6 bases, with 13 bases of the junction left unmatched. This CDR3 comprises 16 residues. CDR3 loop: CASSPLDRGRISEQYV. In DNA, the CDR3 is TGTGCCAGCAGTCCACTAGACAGGGGGCGAATCAGCGAGCAGTACGTC.

The chain carries TRBV18 and TRBJ1-1; TRBD1 agrees at 8 bases. Germline V gives CDR1 KGHSH, CDR2 LQKENI. The CDR3 extends over 15 amino acids. With 3 bases clipped from V and 3 bases from J, the junction kept 6 bases outside the gene matches. CDR3 sequence reads: CASSPQTGEHTEAFF. CDR3 nucleotide sequence: TGTGCCAGCTCACCTCAGACAGGGGAGCACACTGAAGCTTTCTTT.

The chain links TRBV19 to TRBJ1-1, with D maybe TRBD1 (6 bases). CDR3 length: 13 amino acids. CDR1 LNHDA and CDR2 SQIVND come from the germline V gene (reference sequence). Trimming removed 8 bases at V and 4 bases at J, with 14 bases between. The CDR3 DNA is TGTGCCAGTTCCTCAGGGGTGGGCACTGAAGCTTTCTTT. Its protein is CASSSGVGTEAFF.

This clone was detected a few times. The chain is built from TRBV5-1 and TRBJ2-1, with D possibly TRBD1 on 6 matching bases. Looked up from germline, CDR1 is SGHRS and CDR2 is YFSETQ. This CDR3 spans 19 amino acids. V was clipped by 4 bases and J by 1 base, with 24 bases between them. The CDR3 nucleotides read TGCGCCAGCAGCCCCGGTAGAGGACAGTCTTTAACATCCTACAATGAGCAGTTCTTC. Protein: CASSPGRGQSLTSYNEQFF.

The CDR3 bases are TGTGCCAGCAGTCCCTGGAAGGGGGAAAACATTCAGTACTTC. Translation gives CASSPWKGENIQYF. This chain joins TRBV28 and TRBJ2-4; possibly TRBD1 for D (6 bases). This CDR3 has 14 residues. Trimming removed 5 bases from V and 5 bases from J, with 13 bases in between. Germline values: CDR1 MDHEN, CDR2 SYDVKM.

This clone occurred once. The chain carries TRBV5-5 and TRBJ2-3; 8 bases are a match to TRBD2. The trim removed 1 base at V and 6 bases at J, leaving 10 bases unmatched. The CDR3 length is 16 residues. Germline V gene lookup returns CDR1 SGHKS and CDR2 YYEKEE (reference sequence). For the CDR3, the DNA is TGTGCCAGCAGCTTGAGTTCGCAGCGGGAGCACGATACGCAGTATTTT. As protein: CASSLSSQREHDTQYF.

CDR3 in DNA: TGTGCCAGCACCCTAGCGGGGGGCTACGAGCAGTACGTC. Residues: CASTLAGGYEQYV. This sequence joins TRBV6-6 and TRBJ2-7, with TRBD2 matching 11 bases. V shed 7 bases and J 3 bases; nucleotides not matched to a gene: 2. The length of the CDR3 is 13 residues. The germline V gene encodes CDR1 MNHNY and CDR2 SVGAGI (reference sequence).

The CDR3 nucleotides are TGTGCTGCAGCGGGAGGGCCTCTCGGAGAGACCCAGTACTTC. Translating it yields CAAAGGPLGETQYF. J is TRBJ2-5 and V is TRBV28; TRBD2 aligns across 10 bases. The germline gives CDR1 MDHEN, CDR2 SYDVKM. This CDR3 comprises 14 residues.

V usage is TRBV5-4 and J usage is TRBJ2-1; TRBD2 agrees at 8 bases. Looked up from germline, CDR1 is SGHNT and CDR2 is YYREEE (reference sequence). With 0 bases clipped from V and 4 bases from J, the junction kept 3 bases outside the gene matches. The CDR3 covers 15 residues. The CDR3 region has the DNA TGTGCCAGCAGCTTGGGGGAGCGGGAGTACAATGAGCAGTTCTTC. It is translated as CASSLGEREYNEQFF.

The CDR3 loop reads CASSRGQDYQPQHF. In DNA form, the CDR3 reads TGTGCCAGCAGTCGTGGACAGGACTATCAGCCCCAGCATTTT. This chain links TRBV28 with TRBJ1-5, with 7 nucleotides matching TRBD1. The germline V gene encodes CDR1 MDHEN and CDR2 SYDVKM. V was clipped by 5 bases and J by 5 bases; unmatched bases: 6. The CDR3 covers 14 residues.

The rearrangement joins TRBV28 to TRBJ2-7; D is undetermined. CDR3 length: 12 amino acids. Trimming took off 6 bases at V and 4 bases at J, with 10 bases between the two ends. CDR1 is MDHEN and CDR2 is SYDVKM in the germline V gene. In DNA form, the CDR3 reads TGTGCCAGCAGCCGAGCCTTATACGAGCAGTACTTC. Protein: CASSRALYEQYF. The full variable domain, completed using reference TRBV28 and TRBJ2-7, is DVKVTQSSRYLVKRTGEKVFLECVQDMDHENMFWYRQDPGLGLRLIYFSYDVKMKEKGDIPEGYSVSREKKERFSLILESASTNQTSMYLCASSRALYEQYFGPGTRLTVT.

This chain joins TRBV6-1 and TRBJ2-5, with 8 bases matching TRBD1. This CDR3 comprises 14 residues. J lost 2 bases, V lost 6 bases, and 5 bases had no gene match. Germline CDR1 and CDR2: MNHNS and SASEGT. The CDR3: CASRSNRGQETQYF. The CDR3 region has the DNA TGTGCCAGCAGATCTAACAGGGGGCAAGAGACCCAGTACTTC.

The chain couples TRBV6-5 to TRBJ1-1; D not resolved. Germline CDR1 MNHEY, CDR2 SVGAGI. The CDR3 runs to 12 residues. V lost 5 bases to trimming and J lost 0 bases, with 4 bases between them. The chain's CDR3 is CASSTMNTEAFF. For the CDR3, the DNA is TGTGCCAGCAGTACAATGAACACTGAAGCTTTCTTT.

The J gene is TRBJ2-5, the V gene TRBV7-2; TRBD2 agrees at 7 bases. The DNA matches TRBJ2-7 better at its end, which makes the J call doubtful. Germline-derived CDR1 and CDR2 are SGHTA and FQGNSA. This CDR3 has 16 amino acids. Here the CDR3 reads CASSLASGPSGYEQYF. The DNA of the CDR3 is TGTGCCAGCAGCTTAGCTAGTGGCCCTAGCGGATACGAGCAGTACTTC.

The V and J genes are TRBV6-1 and TRBJ2-1; no definite D call. Germline loops: CDR1 MNHNS, CDR2 SASEGT. Trimming took 7 bases from V and 0 from J, leaving 7 bases between them. The CDR3 loop spans 13 amino acids. CDR3 amino acids: CASIQYSYNEQFF. DNA of the CDR3: TGTGCCAGCATCCAGTACTCCTACAATGAGCAGTTCTTC.

CDR3 sequence (DNA): TGTGCCAGCTCACCAAGGAGGGAGGCCGGTGGGATCACCTTC. Protein sequence: CASSPRREAGGITF. The rearrangement links TRBV18 to TRBJ1-2; D remains ambiguous. V was clipped by 2 bases and J by 13 bases, with 20 bases between them. The CDR3 has 14 residues. CDR1 is KGHSH, CDR2 LQKENI, per germline.

This clone was detected once. This chain links TRBV6-5 with TRBJ2-3, with D perhaps matching TRBD2 (5 bases). Germline V gives CDR1 MNHEY, CDR2 SVGAGI. The V end was cut by 0 bases, the J end by 4 bases, with 8 bases between. The length of the CDR3 is 14 residues. In DNA form, the CDR3 reads TGTGCCAGCAGTTACTCGGCCGGGGCAGATACGCAGTATTTT. The encoded protein is CASSYSAGADTQYF.

V and J are TRBV7-3 and TRBJ2-5; 9 nucleotides align to TRBD1. Germline V gene data show CDR1 as SGHTA and CDR2 as FQGTGA. CDR3 length: 17 amino acids. V lost 2 bases, J lost 1 base, and 8 bases stayed unmatched. CDR3 region: CASSLRGDRVPQETQYF. In DNA, the CDR3 is TGTGCCAGCAGCTTACGGGGGGACAGGGTTCCCCAAGAGACCCAGTACTTC.

J is TRBJ1-4 and V is TRBV18, with D uncertain. Trimming stripped 3 bases from V and 3 bases from J, with 14 bases between. Germline CDR1 and CDR2: KGHSH and LQKENI. The CDR3 is 16 residues long. CDR3 in DNA: TGTGCCAGCTCACCGCGGGCCCCCTCAGCTAATGAAAAACTGTTTTTT. Encoded protein: CASSPRAPSANEKLFF.

The chain couples TRBV15 to TRBJ1-3, with TRBD1 matching 8 bases. Germline CDR1 LNHNV, CDR2 YYDKDF (reference sequence). Germline trimming cut 5 bases from V and 2 bases from J; bases unmatched to any gene: 8. The CDR3 covers 16 residues. The CDR3 bases are TGTGCCACCAGCTTATTTCAGGGGGCAACTGGAAACACCATATATTTT. Its translation: CATSLFQGATGNTIYF.

The rearrangement uses TRBV5-6 and TRBJ1-6; 7 nucleotides line up with TRBD1. CDR1 and CDR2 (germline): SGHDT, YYEEEE. V lost 4 bases, J lost 0 bases, and 4 bases stayed unmatched. The CDR3 loop spans 16 amino acids. CDR3 residues: CASSLQGSSYNSPLHF. DNA of the CDR3: TGTGCCAGCAGCCTACAGGGGAGCTCCTATAATTCACCCCTCCACTTT. Filled out from reference TRBV5-6 and TRBJ1-6, the complete variable domain reads DAGVTQSPTHLIKTRGQQVTLRCSPKSGHDTVSWYQQALGQGPQFIFQYYEEEERQRGNFPDRFSGHQFPNYSSELNVNALLLGDSALYLCASSLQGSSYNSPLHFGNGTRLTVT.